Listed here are 17 T cell receptor beta chains from one sample, sequenced in a study of blood T cell repertoires in COVID-19. Clones were read by immunoSEQ multiplex PCR, and TCRdb kept only the in-frame ones, dropping some. The sample yields over 65,000 clones, about three quarters seen once. Material for sequencing was peripheral blood. These receptors were taken from a human donor in a cohort sampled during active COVID-19.

V is TRBV19 and J is TRBJ1-1; D unresolved. V dropped 4 bases and J dropped 3 bases, with 15 bases sitting between them. The V gene's germline CDR1 is LNHDA and CDR2 SQIVND (reference sequence). The length of the CDR3 is 15 residues. The CDR3 nucleotides are TGTGCCAGTAGTACTACCACAGACGATCACACTGAAGCTTTCTTT. Translated, it gives CASSTTTDDHTEAFF.

V and J are TRBV24-1 and TRBJ1-2; D might be TRBD1 (5 bases). CDR1 and CDR2 from the germline V gene are KGHDR and SFDVKD. Deletions cut 7 bases from V and 4 bases from J, with 15 bases between. This CDR3 contains 14 residues. CDR3 in amino acids: CATSDGARGYGYTF. The CDR3 DNA reads as TGTGCCACCAGCGATGGGGCTAGGGGCTATGGCTACACCTTC.

This chain links TRBV6-5 with TRBJ2-1; possible D gene TRBD1, 8 bases. CDR3 length equals 14 residues. CDR1 MNHEY and CDR2 SVGAGI come from the germline V gene. V lost 7 bases, J lost 8 bases, and 18 bases lay in between. The CDR3 region is CASNMDRAGDEQFF. In nucleotides, the CDR3 is TGTGCCAGCAACATGGACAGGGCGGGGGATGAGCAGTTCTTC.

The chain employs TRBV7-2 and TRBJ1-1; 10 bases align to TRBD1. The V gene's germline CDR1 is SGHTA and CDR2 FQGNSA. The CDR3 covers 15 residues. V was clipped by 10 bases and J by 0 bases; unmatched bases: 8. CDR3 protein: CATGDRGSLNTEAFF. CDR3 nucleotides: TGTGCCACCGGGGACAGGGGATCCCTGAACACTGAAGCTTTCTTT.

The rearrangement uses TRBV10-1 and TRBJ1-3, with D possibly matching TRBD1 (6 bases). Germline CDR1 WNHNN, CDR2 SYGVQD (reference sequence). There are 14 residues in the CDR3. Trimming removed 8 bases from V and 2 bases from J, with 13 bases in between. The CDR3 protein is CASGLQGPGNTIYF. CDR3 DNA sequence: TGCGCCAGCGGGTTACAGGGCCCTGGAAACACCATATATTTT.

The chain carries TRBV6-5 and TRBJ1-5; D not resolved. From germline, CDR1 is MNHEY and CDR2 SVGAGI. The CDR3 is made up of 13 amino acids. The V gene lost 8 bases and the J gene lost 2 bases, with 10 bases spanning the gap. This chain's CDR3 is CASSPERNQPQHF. The CDR3 nucleotides are TGTGCCAGCTCGCCCGAGCGCAATCAGCCCCAGCATTTT.

This chain connects TRBV28 to TRBJ1-1; D is undetermined. The ends were cut back, 3 bases at V and 1 base at J, with 9 bases in the middle. Germline V gene lookup returns CDR1 MDHEN and CDR2 SYDVKM. The CDR3 consists of 14 residues. As DNA, the CDR3 is TGTGCCAGCAGTTTCAGACTCTCGAACACTGAAGCTTTCTTT. The encoded protein is CASSFRLSNTEAFF.

The chain employs TRBV27 and TRBJ1-2; TRBD1 aligns across 7 bases. The V segment lost 8 bases and the J segment 0 bases; nucleotides outside the gene matches: 6. This CDR3 spans 14 amino acids. The germline CDR1 and CDR2 sequences are MNHEY and SMNVEV (reference sequence). DNA of the CDR3: TGTGCCAGCTCTCACAGGGGCGCTAACTATGGCTACACCTTC. This encodes CASSHRGANYGYTF.

The rearrangement links TRBV6-5 to TRBJ2-2; TRBD2 is a possible D gene (5 bases). Germline V gene data show CDR1 as MNHEY and CDR2 as SVGAGI. The CDR3 is made up of 14 amino acids. V lost 8 bases to trimming and J lost 2 bases, with 12 bases between them. This chain's CDR3 is CASGSSVNTGELFF. In nucleotides, the CDR3 is TGTGCCAGCGGGAGCTCGGTTAACACCGGGGAGCTGTTTTTT.

The chain is built from TRBV6-5 and TRBJ2-1, with TRBD2 matching 10 bases. Germline V gene data show CDR1 as MNHEY and CDR2 as SVGAGI. The CDR3 contains 15 residues. Losses at the gene ends were 6 bases for V and 10 bases for J; bases not matched to a gene: 12. CDR3 loop: CASSYGAGGPGEQFF. The CDR3 DNA reads as TGTGCCAGCAGCTATGGAGCGGGAGGGCCCGGGGAGCAGTTCTTC.

The chain couples TRBV4-2 to TRBJ1-2; 7 bases line up with TRBD1. Germline assignment: CDR1 LGHNA and CDR2 YNFKEQ. Trimming took 1 base from V and 2 from J; bases not matched to a gene: 10. This CDR3 region has 17 residues. CDR3: CASSQATPAGGNYGYTF. CDR3 sequence (DNA): TGTGCCAGCAGCCAAGCGACTCCGGCAGGGGGGAACTATGGCTACACCTTC.

The gene calls are TRBV4-2 and TRBJ1-4; D ambiguous. Germline V lookup: CDR1 LGHNA, CDR2 YNFKEQ. Trimming removed 0 bases at V and 1 base at J, with 12 bases between. The CDR3 totals 17 residues. The CDR3 reads CASSQDRYEETNEKLFF. The CDR3 DNA sequence: TGTGCCAGCAGCCAAGATAGATACGAAGAAACTAATGAAAAACTGTTTTTT.

This chain joins TRBV7-8 and TRBJ2-7; TRBD1 matches at 10 bases. The germline V gene encodes CDR1 SGHVS and CDR2 FQNEAQ. V lost 5 bases to trimming and J lost 4 bases; unmatched junction nucleotides: 8. The CDR3 runs 15 residues. This CDR3 reads CASSTGQGIGYEQYF. CDR3 bases: TGTGCCAGCAGCACGGGACAGGGGATCGGTTACGAGCAGTACTTC.

The chain uses TRBV7-9 and TRBJ2-1; 10 bases match TRBD2. Germline V lookup: CDR1 SEHNR, CDR2 FQNEAQ (reference sequence). J was trimmed by 7 bases and V by 5 bases; bases with no gene match: 8. CDR3 length: 15 residues. DNA for the CDR3: TGTGCCAGCAGCCTCAGCGGGAGGGCCAGGAATGAGCAGTTCTTC. Translating it yields CASSLSGRARNEQFF. Looking up the rest from reference TRBV7-9 and TRBJ2-1 gives the full variable domain: DTGVSQNPRHKITKRGQNVTFRCDPISEHNRLYWYRQTLGQGPEFLTYFQNEAQLEKSRLLSDRFSAERPKGSFSTLEIQRTEQGDSAMYLCASSLSGRARNEQFFGPGTRLTVL.

The chain employs TRBV9 and TRBJ2-5, with TRBD1 as a possible D gene (6 bases). The germline V and J ends were trimmed by 4 bases and 2 bases, with 15 bases remaining between them. The V gene's germline CDR1 is SGDLS and CDR2 YYNGEE. The CDR3 spans 15 residues. The CDR3 region is CASSRAPTGQETQYF. CDR3 nucleotide sequence: TGTGCCAGCAGCCGCGCCCCGACAGGACAAGAGACCCAGTACTTC.

This rearrangement joins TRBV20-1 to TRBJ2-7; D possibly corresponds to TRBD2 (6 bases). The V gene lost 3 bases and the J gene lost 0 bases, with 12 bases spanning the gap. The CDR3 runs 14 residues. CDR1 is DFQATT and CDR2 is SNEGSKA in the germline V gene (reference sequence). The CDR3 protein is CSASPGAGSYEQYF. CDR3 nucleotide sequence: TGCAGTGCTAGTCCGGGAGCAGGCTCCTACGAGCAGTACTTC.

The chain uses TRBV28 and TRBJ2-7, with 7 bases fitting TRBD2. CDR1 and CDR2 (germline): MDHEN, SYDVKM. This CDR3 region has 16 residues. J lost 0 bases, V lost 3 bases, and 8 bases had no gene match. Written as DNA, the CDR3 is TGTGCCAGCAGTTTGCGGGGACTACCCGTCTCCTACGAGCAGTACTTC. Translating it yields CASSLRGLPVSYEQYF. Together with reference TRBV28 and TRBJ2-7, the CDR3 gives the full variable domain: DVKVTQSSRYLVKRTGEKVFLECVQDMDHENMFWYRQDPGLGLRLIYFSYDVKMKEKGDIPEGYSVSREKKERFSLILESASTNQTSMYLCASSLRGLPVSYEQYFGPGTRLTVT.